This passage covers 25 T cell receptor beta chains from one sample sequenced in a study of T cells in Graves' hyperthyroidism and ophthalmopathy (dated by TCRdb to between 2017 and 2020). Library preparation employed multiplex PCR. The reads were generated on an Illumina HiSeq 2000. The TCR beta CDR3 regions were amplified from RNA transcripts. For the first round of RT-PCR on the TCR CDR3, the HTBI primer set was used together with the Qiagen OneStep RT-PCR kit. Through fastp at Q25 and MiXCR, TCRdb rebuilt clones from the public reads, retaining in-frame beta chains. Rows with a matching CDR3 protein are joined into one entry that keeps the most common DNA and genes. Counted in this sample were 150,000 or so distinct CDR3 sequences; roughly a fifth of them appeared once. The leading ten clones occupy about 67% of the sample. The sample taken for sequencing was blood. The origin of the receptors is a woman aged 45-65 years with Graves' hyperthyroidism that later progressed to Graves' ophthalmopathy.

This clonotype was detected ten times or more. The chain carries TRBV30 and TRBJ1-5; D possibly corresponds to TRBD1 (5 bases). Trimming left V 5 bases short and J 0 bases short, with 17 bases between. CDR1 and CDR2 (germline): GTSNPN, SVGIG (reference sequence). This CDR3 is 16 amino acids long. The CDR3 region is CAWDRKGRTSNQPQHF. The CDR3 DNA reads TGTGCCTGGGACAGAAAGGGACGGACTAGCAATCAGCCCCAGCATTTT.

This clonotype was detected ten times or more. No DNA is shown, since the ends of the CDR3 on it are uncertain; the CDR3 is the one TCRdb lists. The chain is built from TRBV6-1 and TRBJ2-5; the tabulated D call, TRBD1, remains unverified against the DNA. The germline CDR1 and CDR2 sequences are MNHNS and SASEGT. The CDR3 is 14 residues long, counting both termini. The CDR3 reads CASSDFRGTETQYF.

This clonotype was observed a few times. The chain is built from TRBV12-3 or TRBV12-4 and TRBJ1-1; no clear D. Trimming removed 5 bases at V and 0 bases at J, with 7 bases between. The CDR3 length is 13 residues. The DNA for the CDR3 is TGTGCCAGCAGTCGCACATTGAACACTGAAGCTTTCTTT. As protein: CASSRTLNTEAFF.

This clonotype occurred many times. The chain employs TRBV7-3 and TRBJ1-1; TRBD1 matches at 10 bases. With 8 bases clipped from V and 5 bases from J, the junction kept 17 bases outside the gene matches. The length of the CDR3 is 17 residues. Germline lookup yields CDR1 SGHTA and CDR2 FQGTGA. As DNA, the CDR3 is TGTGCCAGCGGGTTTCCCACGAAGACAGGGGGCAAGACTGAAGCTTTCTTT. It encodes CASGFPTKTGGKTEAFF.

The chain has TRBV6-5 and TRBJ1-2, with 8 bases that match TRBD1. This CDR3 spans 14 amino acids. In germline, CDR1 is MNHEY, CDR2 SVGAGI. With 2 bases clipped from V and 7 bases from J, the junction kept 6 bases outside the gene matches. The CDR3 region has the DNA TGTGCCAGCAGTTACCAACAGGGGGGGGGTGGCTACACCTTC. Amino acids: CASSYQQGGGGYTF.

CDR3 DNA sequence: TGCAGTGCTAGATCCTGGCGGGAGGGCGGAATGTCAGGAAGAGAGACCCAGTACTTC. This encodes CSARSWREGGMSGRETQYF. The V gene is TRBV20-1, the J gene TRBJ2-5, with 9 bases lining up with TRBD2. This CDR3 spans 19 amino acids. Per germline, CDR1 DFQATT and CDR2 SNEGSKA (reference sequence). Trimming cost V 2 bases and J 4 bases; bases outside gene matches: 20.

This clonotype was found many times. The rearrangement joins TRBV20-1 to TRBJ2-7, with D maybe TRBD2 (5 bases). Trimming pared 0 bases from V and 0 bases from J, leaving 12 bases between. This CDR3 has 15 residues. The germline V gene encodes CDR1 DFQATT and CDR2 SNEGSKA (reference sequence). The CDR3 reads CSARDLSVSSYEQYF. In DNA, the CDR3 is TGCAGTGCTAGAGATCTTAGCGTAAGCTCCTACGAGCAGTACTTC.

This clonotype was observed a handful of times. The chain couples TRBV30 to TRBJ2-7; D may correspond to TRBD1 or TRBD2 (6 bases each). The CDR3 contains 13 residues. The germline V gene encodes CDR1 GTSNPN and CDR2 SVGIG (reference sequence). Trimming pared 0 bases from V and 5 bases from J, leaving 11 bases between. This CDR3 reads CAWSVRGGNEQYF. The CDR3 region has the DNA TGTGCCTGGAGTGTACGAGGGGGGAACGAGCAGTACTTC.

The table lists this clonotype with many counts. The chain joins TRBV6-1 to TRBJ2-2; tentative D call: TRBD2 (6 bases). Trimming left V 3 bases short and J 4 bases short, with 12 bases between. Germline assignment: CDR1 MNHNS and CDR2 SASEGT. This CDR3 is 15 amino acids long. This CDR3 reads CASSETSQVTGELFF. CDR3 bases: TGTGCCAGCAGTGAGACTAGTCAGGTCACCGGGGAGCTGTTTTTT.

This clonotype was counted only a few times. This chain uses TRBV19 with TRBJ1-1, with 8 bases aligning to TRBD1. The CDR3 runs 14 residues. The V segment lost 5 bases and the J segment 2 bases; nucleotides outside the gene matches: 4. Germline V gene sequence: CDR1 LNHDA, CDR2 SQIVND (reference sequence). The CDR3 reads CASSPRGRNTEAFF. The CDR3 DNA is TGTGCCAGTAGTCCCAGGGGGCGCAACACTGAAGCTTTCTTT.

The J gene is TRBJ2-7, the V gene TRBV27; D remains unclear. V was cut by 5 bases and J by 2 bases, with 7 bases left in between. CDR3 length: 12 residues. From germline, CDR1 is MNHEY and CDR2 SMNVEV (reference sequence). This CDR3 is CASSQRPYEQYF. CDR3 in DNA: TGTGCCAGCAGTCAAAGGCCCTACGAGCAGTACTTC.

This clonotype was counted ten times or more. V and J are TRBV28 and TRBJ2-7; D perhaps matches TRBD2 (5 bases). The germline V gene encodes CDR1 MDHEN and CDR2 SYDVKM. Deletions cut 4 bases from V and 0 bases from J, with 10 bases between. CDR3 size: 14 residues. This CDR3 is CASSYFRGSYEQYF. In DNA, the CDR3 is TGTGCCAGCAGTTACTTCCGGGGCTCCTACGAGCAGTACTTC.

This clonotype was seen only a few times. The genes are TRBV19 and TRBJ2-3, with TRBD2 as a possible D gene (6 bases). The CDR3 totals 16 residues. The germline V gene encodes CDR1 LNHDA and CDR2 SQIVND (reference sequence). With 5 bases removed from V and 1 base from J, the gap between germline ends came to 16 bases. For the CDR3, the DNA is TGTGCCAGTAGTCGCCCCGGGAGTTGGGGCACAGATACGCAGTATTTT. Protein product: CASSRPGSWGTDTQYF.

This clonotype appeared many times. CDR3 sequence reads: CASSDPRGHTGELFF. The CDR3 bases are TGTGCCAGCAGCGACCCCAGGGGGCACACCGGGGAGCTGTTTTTT. The chain has TRBV28 and TRBJ2-2, with 8 bases identical to TRBD1. V shed 6 bases and J 3 bases; nucleotides not matched to a gene: 6. This CDR3 comprises 15 residues. Germline V gives CDR1 MDHEN, CDR2 SYDVKM.

This clonotype was counted at least ten times. The chain has TRBV6-1 and TRBJ1-6; 10 bases fit TRBD1. Germline CDR1 and CDR2: MNHNS and SASEGT. V dropped 6 bases and J dropped 9; count of bases not matched to a gene: 5. The CDR3 covers 14 residues. DNA of the CDR3: TGTGCCAGCAGGCCGGGACAGGGGATTTCACCCCTCCACTTT. The encoded protein is CASRPGQGISPLHF.

This clonotype has a count of ten or more. The chain combines TRBV24-1 with TRBJ1-5, with no clear D. Germline assignment: CDR1 KGHDR and CDR2 SFDVKD. This CDR3 spans 17 amino acids. V lost 10 bases and J lost 4, with 25 bases in between. The CDR3 sequence is CATAQGARAGGNQPQHF. The CDR3 DNA follows: TGTGCCACGGCGCAAGGCGCAAGGGCGGGTGGGAATCAGCCCCAGCATTTT.

This clonotype occurred many times. The J gene is TRBJ2-2, the V gene TRBV3-1; D not resolved. Trimming stripped 6 bases from V and 2 bases from J, with 4 bases between. Per the germline V gene, CDR1 is LGHDT and CDR2 is YNNKEL (reference sequence). CDR3 length: 12 residues. CDR3 sequence: CASSINTGELFF. The CDR3 DNA reads TGTGCCAGCAGTATTAACACCGGGGAGCTGTTTTTT. Complete variable domain (other parts from reference TRBV3-1 and TRBJ2-2): DTAVSQTPKYLVTQMGNDKSIKCEQNLGHDTMYWYKQDSKKFLKIMFSYNNKELIINETVPNRFSPKSPDKAHLNLHINSLELGDSAVYFCASSINTGELFFGEGSRLTVL.

The table lists this clonotype with a few counts. This may be a read error: a much more frequent sequence differs by one nucleotide. The rearrangement uses TRBV11-2 and TRBJ2-1; 7 positions agree with TRBD2. V trimming: 4 bases; J trimming: 0 bases; junction bases outside the gene matches: 3. The CDR3 loop spans 15 amino acids. Looked up from germline, CDR1 is SGHAT and CDR2 is FQNNGV. The CDR3 region has the DNA TGTGCCAGCAGCTACGCTAGCGGCTCCTACAATGAGCAGTTCTTC. Translating gives CASSYASGSYNEQFF.

This chain links TRBV20-1 with TRBJ2-7, with TRBD1 matching 9 bases. Germline loops: CDR1 DFQATT, CDR2 SNEGSKA (reference sequence). Germline trimming cut 6 bases from V and 6 bases from J; bases unmatched to any gene: 9. This CDR3 comprises 13 residues. CDR3 in amino acids: CSATPTGGGEQYV. CDR3 nucleotides: TGCAGTGCCACCCCCACAGGGGGCGGCGAGCAGTACGTC.

The gene calls are TRBV6-1 and TRBJ2-2; D remains unclear. The CDR3 is made up of 11 amino acids. The germline V gene has CDR1 MNHNS and CDR2 SASEGT. The V end was cut by 8 bases, the J end by 5 bases, with 6 bases between. CDR3 amino acids: CASWGTGELFF. The CDR3 coding sequence is TGTGCCAGCTGGGGTACCGGGGAGCTGTTTTTT.

This clonotype has more than one count but fewer than ten. The chain has TRBV19 and TRBJ2-7; 7 nucleotides align to TRBD1. Per the germline V gene, CDR1 is LNHDA and CDR2 is SQIVND (reference sequence). The CDR3 contains 14 residues. The V gene end was trimmed by 4 bases and the J gene end by 0 bases; junction bases not matched to a gene: 3. CDR3 sequence reads: CASSRQGFSYEQYF. CDR3 DNA sequence: TGTGCCAGTAGTAGACAGGGTTTCTCCTACGAGCAGTACTTC.

This clonotype occurred many times. The chain employs TRBV11-2 and TRBJ2-3, with 7 nucleotides matching TRBD2. The CDR3 length is 15 residues. The germline V gene encodes CDR1 SGHAT and CDR2 FQNNGV. Unmatched junction bases numbered 8, after V lost 3 bases and J lost 5 bases. The CDR3 nucleotides read TGTGCCAGCAGCTTTGGGGCGGGAGTTATAGATACGCAGTATTTT. Its protein is CASSFGAGVIDTQYF.

V usage is TRBV6-1 and J usage is TRBJ2-1, with 13 nucleotides matching TRBD2. The CDR3 loop spans 17 amino acids. With V trimmed by 10 bases and J by 0 bases, 9 bases remained unmatched. Germline assignment: CDR1 MNHNS and CDR2 SASEGT. The CDR3 DNA sequence: TGTGCCACCGGGACTAGCGGGATCTATACCTCCTACAATGAGCAGTTCTTC. Its translation: CATGTSGIYTSYNEQFF.

This clonotype has ten or more counts. This rearrangement joins TRBV28 to TRBJ2-5, with D possibly being TRBD1 or TRBD2 (6 bases each). The CDR3 covers 14 residues. From germline, CDR1 is MDHEN and CDR2 SYDVKM. With 3 bases removed from V and 5 bases from J, the gap between germline ends came to 13 bases. The CDR3 DNA is TGTGCCAGCAGTTTCTCGGGGGCCGTGGAGACCCAGTACTTC. This sequence encodes CASSFSGAVETQYF.

The table lists this clonotype with a few counts. The rearrangement uses TRBV28 and TRBJ1-1; TRBD1 matches 8 bases. The CDR3 spans 16 residues. V dropped 6 bases and J dropped 1; count of bases not matched to a gene: 10. Germline CDR1 is MDHEN and CDR2 is SYDVKM. This CDR3 reads CASSHLGQGQNTEAFF. CDR3 nucleotide sequence: TGTGCCAGCAGCCACCTCGGACAGGGACAGAACACTGAAGCTTTCTTT.